This TCR beta chain came from a study of OX40 agonist ivuxolimab in advanced cancers. Study findings and constraints: The work left the antigen specificity of expanded peripheral T cells undetermined.

The germline CDR1 and CDR2 sequences are SGHTA and FQGNSA. The V end lost 2 bases, the J end lost 3 bases, and 11 bases lay between the germline ends. The CDR3 is made up of 14 amino acids. Of note for this clone: The antigen is undetermined.

Assay used: immunoSEQ multiplex PCR; TCRdb lists only in-frame clones, some missing. The sample holds tens of thousands of clones, 84% seen once. The TCR was taken from an adult with an advanced solid tumor such as melanoma, head and neck, liver or kidney cancer. Sequencing used CD4+ or CD8+ T cells sorted from blood, obtained in a trial of the OX40 agonist ivuxolimab. The chain carries TRBV7-2 and TRBJ2-7; a possible D gene is TRBD1 (6 bases). The CDR3, as DNA: TGTGCCAGCAGCTTAAACCCAGGGGACTACGAGCAGTACTTC. Translated: CASSLNPGDYEQYF.